The text below deals with one T cell receptor (beta chain). There are 16 residues in the CDR3. Per the germline V gene, CDR1 is LGHNA and CDR2 is YNFKEQ. Between the trimmed V and J ends, which lost 2 bases and 0 bases, there was a span of 11 bases. Here immunoSEQ multiplex PCR was the method, and the copy in TCRdb shows in-frame clones only, minus some. Of some 15,000 clones in the sample, about 91% are singletons; the top ten hold around 3.7%. This entry is derived from a study of chemoradiotherapy in HPV16-positive cancers. This receptor was taken from a human donor with HPV-associated anogenital cancer. The material sequenced was blood, taken from a patient who underwent chemoradiotherapy. The J gene is TRBJ1-3, the V gene TRBV4-2, with D perhaps TRBD1 (6 bases). CDR3 nucleotides: TGTGCCAGCAGCCAAAGGGGGGCCATCTCTGGAAACACCATATATTTT. Translating gives CASSQRGAISGNTIYF.